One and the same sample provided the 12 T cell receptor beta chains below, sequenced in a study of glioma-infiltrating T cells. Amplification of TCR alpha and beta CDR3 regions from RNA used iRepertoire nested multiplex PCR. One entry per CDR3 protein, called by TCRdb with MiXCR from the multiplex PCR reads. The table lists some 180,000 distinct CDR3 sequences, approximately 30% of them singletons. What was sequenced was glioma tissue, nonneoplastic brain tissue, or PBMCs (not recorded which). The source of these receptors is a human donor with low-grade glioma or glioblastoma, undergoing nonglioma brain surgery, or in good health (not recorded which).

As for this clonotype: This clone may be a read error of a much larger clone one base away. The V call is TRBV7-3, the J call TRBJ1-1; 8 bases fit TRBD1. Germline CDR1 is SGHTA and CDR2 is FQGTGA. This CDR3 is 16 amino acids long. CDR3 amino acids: CASSLNPGDRRTEASF. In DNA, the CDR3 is TGTGCCAGCAGCTTAAATCCCGGGGACAGGCGCACTGAAGCTTCCTTT.

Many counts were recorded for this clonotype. This chain's CDR3 is CASSLQQGTYEQYF. The CDR3 coding sequence is TGTGCCAGCAGTTTACAGCAGGGTACCTACGAGCAGTACTTC. The genes are TRBV27 and TRBJ2-7, with a possible D match to TRBD1 (5 bases). The germline V gene has CDR1 MNHEY and CDR2 SMNVEV (reference sequence). CDR3 length equals 14 residues. The ends were cut back, 2 bases at V and 2 bases at J, with 10 bases in the middle.

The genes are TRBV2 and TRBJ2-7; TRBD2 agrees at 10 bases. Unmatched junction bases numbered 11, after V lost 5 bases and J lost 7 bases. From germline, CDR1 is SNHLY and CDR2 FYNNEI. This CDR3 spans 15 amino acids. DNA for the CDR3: TGTGCCAGCAGTCGTCTAGCGGGAGAAGGAGGTGAGCAGTACTTC. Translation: CASSRLAGEGGEQYF.

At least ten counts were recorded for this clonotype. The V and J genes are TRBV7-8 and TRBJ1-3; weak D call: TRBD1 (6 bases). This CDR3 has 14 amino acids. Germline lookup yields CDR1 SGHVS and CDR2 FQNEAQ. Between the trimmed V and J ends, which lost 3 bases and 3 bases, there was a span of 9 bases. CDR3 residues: CASSFRGGGNTIYF. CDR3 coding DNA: TGTGCCAGCAGCTTCAGGGGAGGTGGAAACACCATATATTTT.

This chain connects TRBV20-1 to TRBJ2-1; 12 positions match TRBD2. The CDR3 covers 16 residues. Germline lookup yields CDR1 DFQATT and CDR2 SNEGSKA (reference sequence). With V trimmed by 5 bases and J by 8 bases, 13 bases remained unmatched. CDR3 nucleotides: TGCAGTGCTCCTGCGACCCTGACTAGCGGGAGCGATGAGCAGTTCTTC. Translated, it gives CSAPATLTSGSDEQFF.

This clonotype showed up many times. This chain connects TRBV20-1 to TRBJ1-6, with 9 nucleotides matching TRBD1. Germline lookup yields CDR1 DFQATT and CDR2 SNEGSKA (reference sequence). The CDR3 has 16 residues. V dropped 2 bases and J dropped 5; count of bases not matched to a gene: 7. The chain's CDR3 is CSARPGTGPDNSPLHF. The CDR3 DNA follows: TGCAGTGCTAGACCTGGGACAGGGCCCGATAATTCACCCCTCCACTTT.

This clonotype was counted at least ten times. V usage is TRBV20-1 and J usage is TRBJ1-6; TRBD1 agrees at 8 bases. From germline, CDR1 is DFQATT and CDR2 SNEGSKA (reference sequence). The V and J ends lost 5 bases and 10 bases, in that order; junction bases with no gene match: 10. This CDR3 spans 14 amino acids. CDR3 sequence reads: CSAALDRGESPLHF. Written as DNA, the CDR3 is TGCAGTGCTGCACTAGACAGGGGAGAGTCACCCCTCCACTTT.

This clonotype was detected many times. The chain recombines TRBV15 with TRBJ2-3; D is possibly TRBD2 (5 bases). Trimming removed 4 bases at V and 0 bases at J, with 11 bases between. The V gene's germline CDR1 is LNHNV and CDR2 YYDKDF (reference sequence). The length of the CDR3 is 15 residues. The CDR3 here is CATSTKAASTDTQYF. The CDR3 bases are TGTGCCACCAGCACCAAAGCGGCTAGCACAGATACGCAGTATTTT. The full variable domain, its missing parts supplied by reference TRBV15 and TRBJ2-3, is DAMVIQNPRYQVTQFGKPVTLSCSQTLNHNVMYWYQQKSSQAPKLLFHYYDKDFNNEADTPDNFQSRRPNTSFCFLDIRSPGLGDTAMYLCATSTKAASTDTQYFGPGTRLTVL.

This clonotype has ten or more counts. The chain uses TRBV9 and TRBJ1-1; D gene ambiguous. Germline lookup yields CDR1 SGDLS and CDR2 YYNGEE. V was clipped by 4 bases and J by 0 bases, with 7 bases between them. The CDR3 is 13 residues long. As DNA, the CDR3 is TGTGCCAGCAGCTCTTCTCTGAACACTGAAGCTTTCTTT. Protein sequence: CASSSSLNTEAFF.

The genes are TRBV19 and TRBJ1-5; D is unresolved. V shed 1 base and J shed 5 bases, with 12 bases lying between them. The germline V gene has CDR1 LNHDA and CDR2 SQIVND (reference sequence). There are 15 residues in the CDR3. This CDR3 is CASSIGGESDQPQHF. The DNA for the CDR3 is TGTGCCAGTAGTATAGGTGGGGAGTCCGATCAGCCCCAGCATTTT.

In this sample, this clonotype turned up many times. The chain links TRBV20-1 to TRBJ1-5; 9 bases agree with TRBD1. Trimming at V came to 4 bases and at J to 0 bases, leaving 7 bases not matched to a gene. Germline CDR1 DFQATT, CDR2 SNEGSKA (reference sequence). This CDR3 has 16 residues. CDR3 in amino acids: CSAKPGQGYSNQPQHF. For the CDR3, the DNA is TGCAGTGCTAAACCGGGACAGGGTTATAGCAATCAGCCCCAGCATTTT.

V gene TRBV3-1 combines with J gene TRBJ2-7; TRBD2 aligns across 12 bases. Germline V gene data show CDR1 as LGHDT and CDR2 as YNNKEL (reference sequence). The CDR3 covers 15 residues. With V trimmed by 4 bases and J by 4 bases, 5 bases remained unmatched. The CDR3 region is CASSPTSGSAYEQYF. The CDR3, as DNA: TGTGCCAGCAGCCCGACTAGCGGGAGTGCTTACGAGCAGTACTTC.